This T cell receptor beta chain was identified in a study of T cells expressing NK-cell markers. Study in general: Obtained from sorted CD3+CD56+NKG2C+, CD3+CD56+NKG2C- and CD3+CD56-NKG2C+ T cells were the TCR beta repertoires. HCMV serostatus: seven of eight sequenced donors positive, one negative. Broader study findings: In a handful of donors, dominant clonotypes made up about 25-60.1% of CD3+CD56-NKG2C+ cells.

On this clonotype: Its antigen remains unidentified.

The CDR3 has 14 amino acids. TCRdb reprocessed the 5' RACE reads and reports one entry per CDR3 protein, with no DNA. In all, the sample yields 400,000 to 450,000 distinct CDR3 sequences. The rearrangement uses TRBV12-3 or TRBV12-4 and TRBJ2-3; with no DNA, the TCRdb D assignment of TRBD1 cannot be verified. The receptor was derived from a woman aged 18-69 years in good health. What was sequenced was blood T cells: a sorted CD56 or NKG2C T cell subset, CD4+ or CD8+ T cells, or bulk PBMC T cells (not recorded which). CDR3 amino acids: CASSPRGRADTQYF.